Each of the 32 T cell receptor beta chains below was sequenced from the same sample in a study of blood T cell repertoires in COVID-19. Produced via immunoSEQ multiplex PCR; TCRdb's table is partial and in-frame only. Of roughly 400,000 clones listed, approximately 90% were seen once; the top ten hold roughly a tenth. The sample was PBMCs or T cells enriched from blood (not recorded which). These TCRs come from a woman aged 50 to 65 who had recovered from COVID-19.

This clone was counted a single time. The gene calls are TRBV6-5 and TRBJ1-6, with 8 bases aligning to TRBD1. Germline V gene lookup returns CDR1 MNHEY and CDR2 SVGAGI. V shed 7 bases, J shed 8 bases, and the junction held 7 bases outside the gene matches. The length of the CDR3 is 14 residues. The CDR3: CASKIGQGDSPLHF. The CDR3 nucleotides read TGTGCCAGCAAGATAGGACAGGGTGATTCACCCCTCCACTTT.

The rearrangement links TRBV2 to TRBJ1-5; TRBD1 aligns across 8 bases. Germline loops: CDR1 SNHLY, CDR2 FYNNEI. The V gene end was trimmed by 6 bases and the J gene end by 4 bases; junction bases not matched to a gene: 5. This CDR3 comprises 14 residues. CDR3 sequence: CASRAGGSNQPQHF. In DNA, the CDR3 is TGTGCCAGCAGGGCAGGGGGCTCGAATCAGCCCCAGCATTTT.

The chain couples TRBV5-1 to TRBJ1-6; possibly TRBD1 for D (5 bases). V lost 4 bases to trimming and J lost 8 bases, with 13 bases between them. This CDR3 is 14 amino acids long. The germline V gene encodes CDR1 SGHRS and CDR2 YFSETQ. CDR3 bases: TGCGCCAGCAGCCCGGCGGGGCGTTATTCACCCCTCCACTTT. Protein product: CASSPAGRYSPLHF.

This clone was seen a single time. This chain uses TRBV9 with TRBJ1-6; D unresolved. Trimming pared 0 bases from V and 10 bases from J, leaving 11 bases between. CDR3 length: 14 residues. Germline lookup yields CDR1 SGDLS and CDR2 YYNGEE. The CDR3 sequence is CASSVGGYQSPLHF. As DNA, the CDR3 is TGTGCCAGCAGCGTAGGAGGGTATCAATCACCCCTCCACTTT.

The chain joins TRBV10-3 to TRBJ1-2; the match to TRBD1 covers 7 bases. This CDR3 spans 13 amino acids. Trimming at V came to 2 bases and at J to 8 bases, leaving 5 bases not matched to a gene. The germline V gene has CDR1 ENHRY and CDR2 SYGVKD. The chain's CDR3 is CAISEPTGFGYTF. DNA for the CDR3: TGTGCCATCAGTGAGCCGACAGGGTTCGGCTACACCTTC.

The rearrangement links TRBV7-2 to TRBJ2-5, with 13 bases aligning to TRBD2. CDR3 size: 16 residues. Germline values: CDR1 SGHTA, CDR2 FQGNSA. Trimming cost V 5 bases and J 4 bases; bases outside gene matches: 7. CDR3 loop: CASSQGGLAGLETQYF. Here the CDR3 DNA reads TGTGCCAGCAGCCAAGGGGGACTAGCGGGGTTAGAGACCCAGTACTTC.

This sequence joins TRBV19 and TRBJ1-3; maybe TRBD1 (5 bases). Germline assignment: CDR1 LNHDA and CDR2 SQIVND (reference sequence). With 3 bases removed from V and 5 bases from J, the gap between germline ends came to 11 bases. CDR3 length: 14 residues. The CDR3 coding sequence is TGTGCCAGTAGTATCCCGGCAGGGAGAAACACCATATATTTT. Residues: CASSIPAGRNTIYF.

The V call is TRBV4-2, the J call TRBJ2-3, with 14 bases aligning to TRBD2. Germline loops: CDR1 LGHNA, CDR2 YNFKEQ. J lost 2 bases, V lost 3 bases, and 10 bases had no gene match. This CDR3 region has 19 residues. CDR3 DNA sequence: TGTGCCAGCAGCCACCCCCGGGAGGGACTAGCGGGGGCCACAGATACGCAGTATTTT. Its translation: CASSHPREGLAGATDTQYF.

This sequence joins TRBV6-2 or TRBV6-3 and TRBJ1-2; D is unclear. V was pared by 4 bases and J by 4 bases, with 16 bases between. This CDR3 has 15 residues. Germline V gives CDR1 MNHEY, CDR2 SVGEGT. CDR3 sequence: CASSSRIQRVYGYTF. CDR3 DNA: TGTGCCAGCAGTTCTCGGATCCAACGGGTCTATGGCTACACCTTC.

The chain employs TRBV7-6 and TRBJ2-3; 7 bases match TRBD1. CDR1 and CDR2 (germline): SGHVS, FNYEAQ. This CDR3 comprises 16 residues. V was clipped by 5 bases and J by 4 bases; unmatched bases: 12. This CDR3 is CASSPRQGEIPDTQYF. CDR3 sequence (DNA): TGTGCCAGCAGCCCCCGACAGGGCGAGATCCCAGATACGCAGTATTTT.

J is TRBJ1-4 and V is TRBV10-3; D remains ambiguous. Between the trimmed V and J ends, which lost 8 bases and 0 bases, there was a span of 4 bases. Germline V gene sequence: CDR1 ENHRY, CDR2 SYGVKD. This CDR3 spans 12 amino acids. The CDR3 bases are TGTGCCATCTCTGCAACTAATGAAAAACTGTTTTTT. This gives the protein CAISATNEKLFF.

V is TRBV4-2 and J is TRBJ2-1; the D is unclear. The CDR3 totals 13 residues. Germline V CDR1 and CDR2: LGHNA, YNFKEQ. The germline V and J ends were trimmed by 2 bases and 7 bases, with 9 bases remaining between them. CDR3 DNA sequence: TGTGCCAGCAGCCAACAAACCGGGAATGAGCAGTTCTTC. The encoded protein is CASSQQTGNEQFF.

In this sample, this clone turned up once. This sequence joins TRBV30 and TRBJ2-2; D gene ambiguous. The ends were cut back, 0 bases at V and 3 bases at J, with 11 bases in the middle. The CDR3 consists of 15 residues. Germline values: CDR1 GTSNPN, CDR2 SVGIG (reference sequence). In nucleotides, the CDR3 is TGTGCCTGGAGTGTAACAACGGGTTACACCGGGGAGCTGTTTTTT. Its translation is CAWSVTTGYTGELFF.

V and J are TRBV18 and TRBJ1-3; 9 bases align to TRBD1. This CDR3 region has 16 residues. V shed 3 bases and J 0 bases; nucleotides not matched to a gene: 3. Germline V CDR1 and CDR2: KGHSH, LQKENI. CDR3: CASSPPQGASGNTIYF. The CDR3 DNA reads as TGTGCCAGCTCACCCCCACAGGGGGCCTCTGGAAACACCATATATTTT.

The CDR3: CASSLGVSAGYTF. CDR3 sequence (DNA): TGCGCCAGCAGCTTGGGCGTTTCCGCTGGCTACACCTTC. The J gene is TRBJ1-2, the V gene TRBV5-1; D is undetermined. Looked up from germline, CDR1 is SGHRS and CDR2 is YFSETQ. This CDR3 region has 13 residues. V gave up 0 bases and J gave up 7 bases, with 10 bases separating them.

The chain is built from TRBV9 and TRBJ2-5; perhaps TRBD2 as D (7 bases). V was clipped by 4 bases and J by 1 base, with 14 bases between them. Germline CDR1 SGDLS, CDR2 YYNGEE. The CDR3 extends over 15 amino acids. The chain's CDR3 is CASSPDRGAQETQYF. CDR3 DNA: TGTGCCAGCAGCCCCGATCGGGGGGCCCAAGAGACCCAGTACTTC.

This clone has a handful of counts. V is TRBV5-4 and J is TRBJ1-2; the D gene is possibly TRBD1 (5 bases). This CDR3 spans 17 amino acids. V lost 0 bases, J lost 3 bases, and 18 bases lay in between. Per germline, CDR1 SGHNT and CDR2 YYREEE (reference sequence). The CDR3 nucleotides are TGTGCCAGCAGCTTGGCCGCGGGGGAGGGGAAGTACTATGGCTACACCTTC. Translating gives CASSLAAGEGKYYGYTF.

Concerning this clone: Other DNA variants within this sample encode the same CDR3. The genes are TRBV5-1 and TRBJ1-1; D is perhaps TRBD1 (5 bases). Germline CDR1 SGHRS, CDR2 YFSETQ. There are 14 residues in the CDR3. Deletions cut 2 bases from V and 1 base from J, with 9 bases between. CDR3 DNA sequence: TGCGCCAGCAGCTTCGGGGGAGGGAACACTGAAGCTTTCTTT. Translation gives CASSFGGGNTEAFF.

The chain is built from TRBV29-1 and TRBJ1-2; D might be TRBD1 (6 bases). Germline-derived CDR1 and CDR2 are SQVTM and ANQGSEA. V was clipped by 7 bases and J by 4 bases, with 16 bases between them. The CDR3 is 13 amino acids. The CDR3 bases are TGCAGCGCAGTACCCAGGGGCCTCTATGGCTACACCTTC. It yields the protein CSAVPRGLYGYTF.

The chain employs TRBV5-6 and TRBJ1-3; possible D gene TRBD1, 6 bases. Deletions cut 3 bases from V and 4 bases from J, with 11 bases between. Germline V gene lookup returns CDR1 SGHDT and CDR2 YYEEEE. CDR3 length equals 14 residues. CDR3 protein: CASSYGQRGNTIYF. As DNA, the CDR3 is TGTGCCAGCAGCTATGGACAGCGAGGAAACACCATATATTTT. The complete variable domain, with remaining parts taken from reference TRBV5-6 and TRBJ1-3, reads DAGVTQSPTHLIKTRGQQVTLRCSPKSGHDTVSWYQQALGQGPQFIFQYYEEEERQRGNFPDRFSGHQFPNYSSELNVNALLLGDSALYLCASSYGQRGNTIYFGEGSWLTVV.

This chain joins TRBV29-1 and TRBJ1-2; D might be TRBD1 (6 bases). CDR3 length: 14 amino acids. Germline assignment: CDR1 SQVTM and CDR2 ANQGSEA. Trimming shortened V by 0 bases and J by 5 bases, and 13 bases separated the two germline ends. The CDR3 nucleotides are TGCAGCGTTGAAGAGGAGGGGGGGAGGTATGGCTACACCTTC. This gives the protein CSVEEEGGRYGYTF.

The J gene is TRBJ2-1, the V gene TRBV7-6, with 16 bases that match TRBD2. After removal of 6 bases from V and 8 bases from J, the junction contained 10 bases not matched to a gene. The CDR3 has 17 residues. Germline V CDR1 and CDR2: SGHVS, FNYEAQ. The CDR3 bases are TGTGCCAGCAGTTCCCTCGGGACTAGCGGGGGGGCCTATGAGCAGTTCTTC. This gives the protein CASSSLGTSGGAYEQFF.

The chain combines TRBV18 with TRBJ1-1; 9 bases map to TRBD1. Germline trimming cut 3 bases from V and 0 bases from J; bases unmatched to any gene: 5. Germline lookup yields CDR1 KGHSH and CDR2 LQKENI. The CDR3 sequence is 16 residues long. CDR3 sequence (DNA): TGTGCCAGCTCACCGGGGGGACAGGGTTTGAACACTGAAGCTTTCTTT. Its protein is CASSPGGQGLNTEAFF.

The chain uses TRBV28 and TRBJ1-4, with 9 bases identical to TRBD1. Germline V CDR1 and CDR2: MDHEN, SYDVKM. CDR3 size: 19 residues. Trimming cost V 2 bases and J 3 bases; bases outside gene matches: 13. The CDR3 DNA follows: TGTGCCAGCAGTTTAAAGTTGGGTGACAGGGGGACATCTAATGAAAAACTGTTTTTT. Translated: CASSLKLGDRGTSNEKLFF. The full variable domain, rest sourced from reference TRBV28 and TRBJ1-4, is DVKVTQSSRYLVKRTGEKVFLECVQDMDHENMFWYRQDPGLGLRLIYFSYDVKMKEKGDIPEGYSVSREKKERFSLILESASTNQTSMYLCASSLKLGDRGTSNEKLFFGSGTQLSVL.

The chain combines TRBV5-8 with TRBJ1-5, with 9 positions matching TRBD1. The CDR3 has 15 amino acids. The V gene end was trimmed by 4 bases and the J gene end by 5 bases; junction bases not matched to a gene: 7. Germline V lookup: CDR1 SGHTS, CDR2 YDEGEE. DNA of the CDR3: TGTGCCAGCAGCCTGGCTGGACAGGGGCATCAGCCCCAGCATTTT. Translating it yields CASSLAGQGHQPQHF.

The chain combines TRBV9 with TRBJ1-5; TRBD1 matches at 12 bases. CDR1 and CDR2 from the germline V gene are SGDLS and YYNGEE. This CDR3 has 16 residues. J was trimmed by 6 bases and V by 3 bases; bases with no gene match: 7. CDR3 loop: CASSENRDRGRQPQHF. CDR3 nucleotide sequence: TGTGCCAGCAGCGAGAACCGGGACAGGGGGCGTCAGCCCCAGCATTTT.

The V and J genes are TRBV7-2 and TRBJ1-6, with D unclear. This CDR3 is built from 13 residues. V was shortened by 5 bases and J by 10 bases, with 12 bases between the two germline ends. The germline V gene has CDR1 SGHTA and CDR2 FQGNSA. The CDR3 bases are TGTGCCAGCAGCCTGTCCCCCCCCTCACCCCTCCACTTT. This encodes CASSLSPPSPLHF.

J is TRBJ2-3 and V is TRBV7-2, with D hard to call. CDR1 is SGHTA and CDR2 is FQGNSA in the germline V gene. The CDR3 spans 13 residues. Trimming took off 6 bases at V and 8 bases at J, with 15 bases between the two ends. The CDR3 sequence is CASSSPSRVTQYF. The CDR3 DNA reads as TGTGCCAGCAGTTCCCCCTCGCGCGTTACGCAGTATTTT.

The CDR3 loop reads CASSVRGGRTGELFF. Here the CDR3 DNA reads TGTGCCAGCAGCGTACGCGGGGGCCGCACCGGGGAGCTGTTTTTT. The gene calls are TRBV9 and TRBJ2-2; a possible D gene is TRBD2 (7 bases). The ends were cut back, 1 base at V and 4 bases at J, with 11 bases in the middle. Germline V gene data show CDR1 as SGDLS and CDR2 as YYNGEE. The CDR3 has 15 amino acids.

V and J are TRBV30 and TRBJ1-1; unclear D gene. Germline V gene data show CDR1 as GTSNPN and CDR2 as SVGIG (reference sequence). V gave up 0 bases and J gave up 11 bases, with 19 bases separating them. CDR3 length equals 14 residues. This CDR3 is CAWSVLGKAGNAFF. The CDR3, as DNA: TGTGCCTGGAGTGTATTGGGCAAGGCGGGGAATGCTTTCTTT.

The chain uses TRBV19 and TRBJ2-3, with 10 bases matching TRBD2. Germline CDR1 and CDR2: LNHDA and SQIVND (reference sequence). CDR3 length equals 17 residues. V trimming: 5 bases; J trimming: 1 base; junction bases outside the gene matches: 9. The CDR3 region is CASSSPAGGPRTDTQYF. Written as DNA, the CDR3 is TGTGCCAGTAGTTCTCCAGCGGGGGGGCCTCGCACAGATACGCAGTATTTT.

This clone came up once. The chain links TRBV19 to TRBJ2-7; TRBD2 aligns across 7 bases. V gave up 6 bases and J gave up 4 bases; unmatched junction bases: 12. There are 15 residues in the CDR3. CDR1 and CDR2 (germline): LNHDA, SQIVND (reference sequence). The CDR3 protein is CASRDPRGVRYEQYF. The CDR3 coding sequence is TGTGCCAGTAGAGACCCACGGGGGGTAAGGTACGAGCAGTACTTC. Combining the CDR3 with reference TRBV19 and TRBJ2-7 gives the whole variable domain DGGITQSPKYLFRKEGQNVTLSCEQNLNHDAMYWYRQDPGQGLRLIYYSQIVNDFQKGDIAEGYSVSREKKESFPLTVTSAQKNPTAFYLCASRDPRGVRYEQYFGPGTRLTVT.